This TCR beta chain was profiled in a study of cytomegalovirus exposure and HLA in healthy donors. This CDR3 has 14 amino acids. Germline-derived CDR1 and CDR2 are WNHNN and SYGVQD (reference sequence). The V segment lost 0 bases and the J segment 5 bases; nucleotides outside the gene matches: 3. The PCR was carried out with 60 Vbeta primers and 13 Jbeta primers. Sequencing used immunoSEQ multiplex PCR; TCRdb keeps in-frame clones, though not all of them. The table lists 160,000 or so clones, about 69% of them singletons. This clone occurred a few times. Sequencing was done on a sample of PBMCs. The TCR comes from a human donor in good health. The rearrangement links TRBV10-1 to TRBJ1-1; 7 positions match TRBD1. The CDR3 reads CASSESQGDTEAFF. CDR3 sequence (DNA): TGCGCCAGCAGTGAGTCTCAGGGGGATACTGAAGCTTTCTTT.